These 28 T cell receptor beta chains came from one sample sequenced in a study of blood T cells in healthy people across ages. A J-beta primer mix and a sample-barcoded 5' primer were used in a second PCR of about 7 to 11 cycles. TCRdb redid the calling of the 5' RACE reads with MiXCR, one entry per CDR3 protein. The table shows some 1,800,000 distinct CDR3 sequences, with about two fifths occurring only once. The specimen sequenced was blood. Receptors originate from a human donor in good health.

This clonotype showed up just a few times. This rearrangement joins TRBV10-3 to TRBJ1-1, with no clear D. Trimming took 8 bases from V and 10 from J, leaving 17 bases between them. The CDR3 is 12 amino acids. The germline V gene encodes CDR1 ENHRY and CDR2 SYGVKD. The CDR3 reads CAISPSAPLAFF. Written as DNA, the CDR3 is TGTGCCATCTCTCCCAGTGCCCCCCTAGCTTTCTTT.

The sample holds one count of this clonotype. The chain couples TRBV7-9 to TRBJ2-7; 16 bases agree with TRBD2. J lost 5 bases, V lost 5 bases, and 12 bases had no gene match. The V gene's germline CDR1 is SEHNR and CDR2 FQNEAQ (reference sequence). The CDR3 totals 18 residues. CDR3 coding DNA: TGTGCCAGCAGCACCGGGACTAGCGGGGGGGGACCTCTAGACGAGCAGTACTTC. Encoded protein: CASSTGTSGGGPLDEQYF.

This chain links TRBV5-5 with TRBJ2-3; TRBD2 agrees at 10 bases. This CDR3 has 15 amino acids. Unmatched junction bases numbered 3, after V lost 0 bases and J lost 5 bases. Looked up from germline, CDR1 is SGHKS and CDR2 is YYEKEE (reference sequence). The CDR3 coding sequence is TGTGCCAGCAGCTTGGAGGTAGCGGGGGGAGATACGCAGTATTTT. Translation gives CASSLEVAGGDTQYF.

The V gene is TRBV12-3 or TRBV12-4, the J gene TRBJ2-1; 10 bases match TRBD1. Trimming cost V 4 bases and J 8 bases; bases outside gene matches: 5. The CDR3 spans 14 residues. In DNA form, the CDR3 reads TGTGCCAGCAGTTGGGACAGGGGAACCGATGAGCAGTTCTTC. It is translated as CASSWDRGTDEQFF.

CDR3 bases: TGTGCCAGCAGTCCCGGTACAGGGCCCCCCTATGGCTACACCTTC. It specifies CASSPGTGPPYGYTF. The chain employs TRBV28 and TRBJ1-2, with a weak D call TRBD1 (6 bases). Trimming cost V 5 bases and J 4 bases, with 17 bases left between them. Germline V lookup: CDR1 MDHEN, CDR2 SYDVKM. This CDR3 contains 15 residues.

The chain links TRBV4-3 to TRBJ1-5; 10 positions agree with TRBD1. With V trimmed by 3 bases and J by 6 bases, 11 bases remained unmatched. The CDR3 has 17 residues. The germline V gene encodes CDR1 LGHNA and CDR2 YSLEER. The CDR3 is CASSQYAGTGVFQPQHF. CDR3 nucleotides: TGCGCCAGCAGCCAGTATGCTGGGACAGGGGTTTTTCAGCCCCAGCATTTT.

This clonotype showed up just a few times. The rearrangement links TRBV6-2 or TRBV6-3 to TRBJ2-4; D is undetermined. CDR3 length equals 12 residues. V was clipped by 8 bases and J by 3 bases, with 8 bases between them. Germline CDR1 is MNHEY and CDR2 is SVGEGT. CDR3 residues: CASGVRKNIQYF. In DNA form, the CDR3 reads TGTGCCAGCGGGGTGCGCAAAAACATTCAGTACTTC.

The chain uses TRBV7-9 and TRBJ1-4; D is ambiguous. This CDR3 region has 13 residues. Trimming took 11 bases from V and 0 from J, leaving 10 bases between them. Germline lookup yields CDR1 SEHNR and CDR2 FQNEAQ (reference sequence). CDR3 DNA sequence: TGTGCCGGGGAGGTGGCAACTAATGAAAAACTGTTTTTT. This codes for CAGEVATNEKLFF.

The V call is TRBV5-1, the J call TRBJ2-5; 11 bases line up with TRBD2. The CDR3 contains 16 residues. Trimming took 4 bases from V and 5 from J; bases not matched to a gene: 10. The germline gives CDR1 SGHRS, CDR2 YFSETQ. CDR3 protein: CASSPMTSGDGETQYF. CDR3 in DNA: TGCGCCAGCAGCCCGATGACTAGCGGGGACGGGGAGACCCAGTACTTC.

The chain uses TRBV4-3 and TRBJ1-1; D gene unclear. The germline V and J ends were trimmed by 1 base and 8 bases, with 11 bases remaining between them. The germline V gene encodes CDR1 LGHNA and CDR2 YSLEER. The CDR3 is 13 residues long. CDR3 coding DNA: TGCGCCAGCAGCCAAGTGACGGGCGCAGAAGCTTTCTTT. It codes for CASSQVTGAEAFF.

The CDR3 sequence is CSAREASQDYGYTF. CDR3 nucleotide sequence: TGCAGTGCTAGAGAGGCAAGCCAGGACTATGGCTACACCTTC. V and J are TRBV20-1 and TRBJ1-2; unclear D gene. Trimming removed 0 bases at V and 3 bases at J, with 11 bases between. Germline V gene data show CDR1 as DFQATT and CDR2 as SNEGSKA (reference sequence). CDR3 length equals 14 residues.

This clonotype appeared a few times. The junction shows a germline mismatch at one end, possibly a read error. CDR3 DNA sequence: TGTGCCAGCAGTTTAGAGCGGCACTATGGCTACACCTTC. Translated, it gives CASSLERHYGYTF. The rearrangement joins TRBV7-2 to TRBJ1-2, with no clear D. The CDR3 consists of 13 residues. Germline CDR1 reads SGHTA; CDR2 reads FQGNSA.

The chain joins TRBV11-2 to TRBJ2-5; 8 nucleotides agree with TRBD2. This CDR3 is built from 17 residues. Per germline, CDR1 SGHAT and CDR2 FQNNGV. The trim removed 1 base at V and 5 bases at J, leaving 12 bases unmatched. The CDR3 region is CASSLVIQRGKGETQYF. The DNA for the CDR3 is TGTGCCAGCAGCTTAGTTATCCAGCGGGGGAAGGGGGAGACCCAGTACTTC.

Only a few counts were recorded for this clonotype. The V call is TRBV7-2, the J call TRBJ2-5; D possibly uses TRBD1 or TRBD2 (6 bases each). There are 15 residues in the CDR3. Germline CDR1 SGHTA, CDR2 FQGNSA. Between the trimmed V and J ends, which lost 1 base and 5 bases, there was a span of 14 bases. The CDR3 region is CASSLVWGALETQYF. The CDR3 bases are TGTGCCAGCAGCTTAGTTTGGGGGGCCTTGGAGACCCAGTACTTC.

V is TRBV9 and J is TRBJ2-1; a weak D match, TRBD1 (6 bases). This CDR3 contains 16 residues. Per the germline V gene, CDR1 is SGDLS and CDR2 is YYNGEE. Trimming took 3 bases from V and 9 from J, leaving 22 bases between them. CDR3 residues: CASSAGTRGSGGEQFF. In DNA form, the CDR3 reads TGTGCCAGCAGCGCCGGGACCAGGGGTTCTGGCGGTGAGCAGTTCTTC.

This clonotype was counted only a few times. This chain links TRBV12-3 or TRBV12-4 with TRBJ1-2, with TRBD1 identical over 8 bases. V trimming: 5 bases; J trimming: 6 bases; junction bases outside the gene matches: 5. CDR3 length equals 13 residues. CDR3 sequence: CASSQDREHGYTF. The CDR3 region has the DNA TGTGCCAGCAGTCAGGACAGGGAACATGGCTACACCTTC.

The CDR3 here is CASTAGNRGEQYF. The DNA of the CDR3 is TGTGCCAGCACCGCAGGCAACAGGGGCGAGCAGTACTTC. This sequence joins TRBV6-2 or TRBV6-3 and TRBJ2-7; 7 nucleotides align to TRBD1. This CDR3 is 13 amino acids long. Unmatched junction bases numbered 9, after V lost 7 bases and J lost 6 bases. From germline, CDR1 is MNHEY and CDR2 SVGEGT.

The rearrangement uses TRBV7-2 and TRBJ2-1; no clear D gene. The CDR3 loop spans 14 amino acids. Between the trimmed V and J ends, which lost 0 bases and 7 bases, there was a span of 10 bases. Germline CDR1 is SGHTA and CDR2 is FQGNSA. The CDR3 DNA reads as TGTGCCAGCAGCTTAGCGGGTTTCAGAAATGAGCAGTTCTTC. As protein: CASSLAGFRNEQFF.

The chain has TRBV7-9 and TRBJ1-1; D uncertain. V was cut by 3 bases and J by 4 bases, with 12 bases left in between. The CDR3 is made up of 14 amino acids. Looked up from germline, CDR1 is SEHNR and CDR2 is FQNEAQ (reference sequence). The CDR3 DNA sequence: TGTGCCAGCAGCTTCGTCAGCCCCACCACTGAAGCTTTCTTT. This gives the protein CASSFVSPTTEAFF.

The chain joins TRBV19 to TRBJ2-1, with 9 bases fitting TRBD1. This CDR3 has 13 residues. V shed 3 bases, J shed 9 bases, and the junction held 3 bases outside the gene matches. Germline CDR1 LNHDA, CDR2 SQIVND (reference sequence). The CDR3 DNA sequence: TGTGCCAGTAGTATTGGGACAGGGACTGAGCAGTTCTTC. Translation: CASSIGTGTEQFF.

In its sample, this clonotype was seen a few times. The V call is TRBV20-1, the J call TRBJ2-7; no clear D. The ends were cut back, 2 bases at V and 3 bases at J, with 20 bases in the middle. The CDR3 has 16 amino acids. Looked up from germline, CDR1 is DFQATT and CDR2 is SNEGSKA (reference sequence). DNA of the CDR3: TGCAGTGCTAGAATTTCCGGCCAACCTTACATCTACGAGCAGTACTTC. It codes for CSARISGQPYIYEQYF.

This clonotype appeared many times. The chain links TRBV28 to TRBJ2-4; 7 nucleotides agree with TRBD2. V dropped 3 bases and J dropped 6; count of bases not matched to a gene: 5. The CDR3 extends over 14 amino acids. Germline-derived CDR1 and CDR2 are MDHEN and SYDVKM. The chain's CDR3 is CASSFIGGTNIQYF. The CDR3 coding sequence is TGTGCCAGCAGTTTTATCGGGGGGACAAACATTCAGTACTTC.

DNA for the CDR3: TGTGCCAGCAGCTTGGAAGGCGTTTCTGGGGCCAACGTCCTGACTTTC. This codes for CASSLEGVSGANVLTF. The chain joins TRBV5-5 to TRBJ2-6; D ambiguous. With 0 bases removed from V and 1 base from J, the gap between germline ends came to 8 bases. Per the germline V gene, CDR1 is SGHKS and CDR2 is YYEKEE (reference sequence). The CDR3 length is 16 residues.

This clonotype has only a few counts. The chain couples TRBV6-2 or TRBV6-3 to TRBJ2-7; D perhaps matches TRBD2 (6 bases). The CDR3 is made up of 14 amino acids. CDR1 and CDR2 (germline): MNHEY, SVGEGT. Trimming cost V 1 base and J 3 bases, with 10 bases left between them. The CDR3, as DNA: TGTGCCAGCAGTTACTGGGGAGGAGGCTACGAGCAGTACTTC. It yields the protein CASSYWGGGYEQYF.

The chain joins TRBV7-8 to TRBJ2-4; D may be TRBD1 or TRBD2 (6 bases each). The J call is in doubt because the DNA end fits TRBJ2-7 better. From germline, CDR1 is SGHVS and CDR2 FQNEAQ. This CDR3 has 16 amino acids. The CDR3 nucleotides are TGTGCCAGCAGCTTAGATGGGGGGCAGGTCGGGTACGAGCAGTACTTC. Its translation is CASSLDGGQVGYEQYF.

There are a few counts of this clonotype. The gene calls are TRBV5-1 and TRBJ2-6; D might be TRBD1 (6 bases). Germline values: CDR1 SGHRS, CDR2 YFSETQ. The CDR3 is made up of 16 amino acids. The V end was cut by 4 bases, the J end by 1 base, with 12 bases between. The CDR3 protein is CASSAGTLSGANVLTF. The CDR3 DNA is TGCGCCAGCAGCGCCGGGACACTTTCTGGGGCCAACGTCCTGACTTTC. Variable domain in full (rest from reference TRBV5-1 and TRBJ2-6): KAGVTQTPRYLIKTRGQQVTLSCSPISGHRSVSWYQQTPGQGLQFLFEYFSETQRNKGNFPGRFSGRQFSNSRSEMNVSTLELGDSALYLCASSAGTLSGANVLTFGAGSRLTVL.

The J gene is TRBJ2-1, the V gene TRBV11-2; the D gene is possibly TRBD1 (5 bases). The assigned J gene may be wrong: the sequence end matches TRBJ2-7 better. Per germline, CDR1 SGHAT and CDR2 FQNNGV. The CDR3 spans 15 residues. This CDR3 reads CASSFPRTPYNEQYF. Here the CDR3 DNA reads TGTGCCAGCAGCTTCCCCAGGACACCCTACAATGAGCAGTACTTC.

The chain combines TRBV20-1 with TRBJ1-4; D perhaps matches TRBD1 (5 bases). V was cut by 6 bases and J by 0 bases, with 11 bases left in between. The CDR3 has 14 residues. The germline V gene has CDR1 DFQATT and CDR2 SNEGSKA (reference sequence). DNA of the CDR3: TGCAGTGCAACACGGGGCGCAACTAATGAAAAACTGTTTTTT. Translation gives CSATRGATNEKLFF.